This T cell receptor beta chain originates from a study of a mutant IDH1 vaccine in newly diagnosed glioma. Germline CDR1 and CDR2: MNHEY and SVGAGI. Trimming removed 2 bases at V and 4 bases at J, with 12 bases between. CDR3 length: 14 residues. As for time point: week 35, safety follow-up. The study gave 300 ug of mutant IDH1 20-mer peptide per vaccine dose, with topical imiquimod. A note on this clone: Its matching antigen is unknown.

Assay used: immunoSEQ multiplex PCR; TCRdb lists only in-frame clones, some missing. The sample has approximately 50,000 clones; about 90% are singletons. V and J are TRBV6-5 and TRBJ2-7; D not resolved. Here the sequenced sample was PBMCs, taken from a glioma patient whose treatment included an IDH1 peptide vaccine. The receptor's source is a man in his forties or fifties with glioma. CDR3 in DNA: TGTGCCAGCAGTTACGTGGACCCCAGGTACGAGCAGTACTTC. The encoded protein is CASSYVDPRYEQYF.